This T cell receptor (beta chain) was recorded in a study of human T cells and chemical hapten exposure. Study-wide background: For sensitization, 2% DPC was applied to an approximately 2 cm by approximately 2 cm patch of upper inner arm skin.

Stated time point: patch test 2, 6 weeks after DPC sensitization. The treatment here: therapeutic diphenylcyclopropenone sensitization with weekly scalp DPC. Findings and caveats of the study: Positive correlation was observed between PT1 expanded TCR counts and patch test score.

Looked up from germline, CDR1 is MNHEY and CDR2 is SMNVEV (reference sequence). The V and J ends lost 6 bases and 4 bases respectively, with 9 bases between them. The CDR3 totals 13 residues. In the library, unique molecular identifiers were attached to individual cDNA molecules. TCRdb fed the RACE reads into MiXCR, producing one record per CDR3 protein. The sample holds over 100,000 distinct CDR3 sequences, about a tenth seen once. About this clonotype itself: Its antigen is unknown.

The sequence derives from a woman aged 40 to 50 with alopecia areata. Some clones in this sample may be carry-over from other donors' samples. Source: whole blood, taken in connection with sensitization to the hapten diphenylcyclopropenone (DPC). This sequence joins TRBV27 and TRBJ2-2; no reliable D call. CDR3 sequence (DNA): TGTGCCAGCAGCCTGGTCATCACCGGGGAGCTGTTTTTT. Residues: CASSLVITGELFF.